These 20 T cell receptor beta chains share one sample of origin, sequenced in a study of blood T cell repertoires in COVID-19. TCRdb's copy holds only in-frame clones and misses some; the assay was immunoSEQ multiplex PCR. The sample has 150,000 to 200,000 clones, roughly four fifths seen once. The sequencing input was peripheral blood. The receptors come from a human donor in a cohort sampled during active COVID-19.

The CDR3 bases are TGTGCCAGCAGACCCGGGACAGGTGAGCAGTACTTC. This encodes CASRPGTGEQYF. This chain joins TRBV6-5 and TRBJ2-7; 8 bases map to TRBD1. The germline gives CDR1 MNHEY, CDR2 SVGAGI. The trim removed 6 bases at V and 7 bases at J, leaving 5 bases unmatched. The CDR3 sequence is 12 residues long.

The V call is TRBV5-6, the J call TRBJ1-1, with TRBD1 matching over 9 bases. The CDR3 consists of 17 residues. Looked up from germline, CDR1 is SGHDT and CDR2 is YYEEEE. V shed 1 base and J 0 bases; nucleotides not matched to a gene: 7. Written as DNA, the CDR3 is TGTGCCAGCAGCTTGCTCCGGGACAGGGTTATGAACACTGAAGCTTTCTTT. This codes for CASSLLRDRVMNTEAFF. The variable domain in full, completed from reference TRBV5-6 and TRBJ1-1, reads DAGVTQSPTHLIKTRGQQVTLRCSPKSGHDTVSWYQQALGQGPQFIFQYYEEEERQRGNFPDRFSGHQFPNYSSELNVNALLLGDSALYLCASSLLRDRVMNTEAFFGQGTRLTVV.

V is TRBV7-2 and J is TRBJ2-7; TRBD2 agrees at 14 bases. Germline-derived CDR1 and CDR2 are SGHTA and FQGNSA. V shed 5 bases and J 4 bases; nucleotides not matched to a gene: 4. This CDR3 is built from 15 residues. DNA for the CDR3: TGTGCCAGCAGCCCGGGACTAGCGGGAGTTTACGAGCAGTACTTC. Amino acid sequence: CASSPGLAGVYEQYF.

J is TRBJ2-4 and V is TRBV5-4, with 9 bases aligning to TRBD1. The CDR3 totals 14 residues. CDR1 is SGHNT and CDR2 is YYREEE in the germline V gene (reference sequence). Unmatched junction bases numbered 3, after V lost 2 bases and J lost 6 bases. CDR3 sequence reads: CASSLGQGRNIQYF. CDR3 DNA sequence: TGTGCCAGCAGCTTAGGACAGGGGAGAAACATTCAGTACTTC.

V and J are TRBV2 and TRBJ2-7; 8 bases fit TRBD1. This CDR3 region has 14 residues. The trim removed 9 bases at V and 5 bases at J, leaving 12 bases unmatched. Germline V gives CDR1 SNHLY, CDR2 FYNNEI. CDR3 sequence: CARSRTGRLNEQYF. The CDR3 coding sequence is TGTGCCAGGAGCCGGACAGGGCGGTTGAACGAGCAGTACTTC.

The V call is TRBV4-3, the J call TRBJ2-3; 7 bases fit TRBD2. V shed 0 bases, J shed 3 bases, and the junction held 9 bases outside the gene matches. The CDR3 has 17 residues. Germline CDR1 reads LGHNA; CDR2 reads YSLEER. The CDR3 DNA follows: TGCGCCAGCAGCCAAGATACTCCGGGAGGTGAAACAGATACGCAGTATTTT. Its protein is CASSQDTPGGETDTQYF.

This clone was counted at least ten times. This sequence joins TRBV4-3 and TRBJ1-1; TRBD1 aligns across 9 bases. The CDR3 covers 15 residues. The germline V gene encodes CDR1 LGHNA and CDR2 YSLEER. V lost 4 bases, J lost 5 bases, and 8 bases stayed unmatched. The CDR3 nucleotides read TGCGCCAGCAGCCCCCAAGGACAGGGGAATACTGAAGCTTTCTTT. Encoded protein: CASSPQGQGNTEAFF.

The chain recombines TRBV24-1 with TRBJ2-1, with 9 bases aligning to TRBD1. Losses at the gene ends were 2 bases for V and 9 bases for J; bases not matched to a gene: 7. Per germline, CDR1 KGHDR and CDR2 SFDVKD. The CDR3 runs 15 residues. The CDR3 DNA reads as TGTGCCACCAGTGATTGGAGGACAGGGGTGAGTGAGCAGTTCTTC. Protein sequence: CATSDWRTGVSEQFF.

Ten or more counts support this clone. The CDR3 is CASSFNRDTEAFF. As DNA, the CDR3 is TGTGCCAGCAGTTTTAACCGGGACACTGAAGCTTTCTTT. This chain joins TRBV27 and TRBJ1-1, with D unclear. Germline V lookup: CDR1 MNHEY, CDR2 SMNVEV (reference sequence). The CDR3 runs 13 residues. V was clipped by 3 bases and J by 3 bases, with 8 bases between them.

This chain joins TRBV20-1 and TRBJ1-6; D is possibly TRBD1 (6 bases). Germline lookup yields CDR1 DFQATT and CDR2 SNEGSKA (reference sequence). The CDR3 covers 14 residues. Trimming took off 3 bases at V and 7 bases at J, with 13 bases between the two ends. DNA of the CDR3: TGCAGTGCTAGTCAGACAGGCTCCAATTCACCCCTCCACTTT. It codes for CSASQTGSNSPLHF.

The chain has TRBV19 and TRBJ2-2; D gene uncertain. CDR1 LNHDA and CDR2 SQIVND come from the germline V gene (reference sequence). V lost 6 bases, J lost 4 bases, and 9 bases lay in between. The CDR3 extends over 13 amino acids. The DNA for the CDR3 is TGTGCCAGTAGGCTTTCGGGCACCGGGGAGCTGTTTTTT. Amino acid sequence: CASRLSGTGELFF.

The chain uses TRBV18 and TRBJ1-1, with D tentatively TRBD1 (5 bases). The CDR3 has 12 amino acids. The germline gives CDR1 KGHSH, CDR2 LQKENI. V lost 3 bases to trimming and J lost 10 bases, with 12 bases between them. The CDR3 is CASSPTAQGAFF. The CDR3 DNA is TGTGCCAGCTCACCCACCGCCCAGGGAGCTTTCTTT.

This clone showed up just a few times. This chain connects TRBV5-1 to TRBJ1-1, with unresolved D. This CDR3 is 14 amino acids long. Per germline, CDR1 SGHRS and CDR2 YFSETQ. V was clipped by 4 bases and J by 4 bases, with 14 bases between them. The CDR3 here is CASSGSEVGTEAFF. The DNA for the CDR3 is TGCGCCAGCAGCGGCTCGGAGGTCGGCACTGAAGCTTTCTTT. Filled out from reference TRBV5-1 and TRBJ1-1, the complete variable domain reads KAGVTQTPRYLIKTRGQQVTLSCSPISGHRSVSWYQQTPGQGLQFLFEYFSETQRNKGNFPGRFSGRQFSNSRSEMNVSTLELGDSALYLCASSGSEVGTEAFFGQGTRLTVV.

For the CDR3, the DNA is TGCGCCAGCAGCCAAGAGTTGCTGACAGCCTCCTACGAGCAGTACTTC. Translating gives CASSQELLTASYEQYF. The chain has TRBV4-3 and TRBJ2-7, with a tentative D call TRBD1 (5 bases). The V gene lost 0 bases and the J gene lost 0 bases, with 12 bases spanning the gap. The CDR3 consists of 16 residues. The germline V gene encodes CDR1 LGHNA and CDR2 YSLEER.

This rearrangement joins TRBV30 to TRBJ2-1, with 9 bases matching TRBD2. From germline, CDR1 is GTSNPN and CDR2 SVGIG (reference sequence). The CDR3 has 15 amino acids. The junction had 6 bases not matched to a gene; V was cut back by 0 bases and J by 6 bases. The CDR3 region is CAWSVSGLAFNEQFF. CDR3 DNA: TGTGCCTGGAGTGTATCCGGACTAGCGTTCAATGAGCAGTTCTTC.

The V call is TRBV7-8, the J call TRBJ2-6; D gene unclear. The CDR3 is 11 amino acids. V was pared by 3 bases and J by 10 bases, with 4 bases between. Germline assignment: CDR1 SGHVS and CDR2 FQNEAQ. CDR3 residues: CASSFENVLTF. The CDR3 DNA follows: TGTGCCAGCAGCTTCGAGAACGTCCTGACTTTC.

This clone was seen only a few times. The chain couples TRBV4-3 to TRBJ2-7; TRBD1 matches at 7 bases. Germline V gene data show CDR1 as LGHNA and CDR2 as YSLEER. Trimming took 3 bases from V and 3 from J; bases not matched to a gene: 5. The CDR3 has 14 residues. The chain's CDR3 is CASSHNRGLYEQYF. The CDR3 DNA follows: TGCGCCAGCAGCCACAACAGGGGCCTCTACGAGCAGTACTTC.

J is TRBJ2-5 and V is TRBV5-5; tentative D call: TRBD2 (6 bases). Germline V gene lookup returns CDR1 SGHKS and CDR2 YYEKEE (reference sequence). This CDR3 is built from 19 residues. With 0 bases removed from V and 4 bases from J, the gap between germline ends came to 25 bases. CDR3 sequence: CASSLERGGAGFQSETQYF. Written as DNA, the CDR3 is TGTGCCAGCAGCTTGGAACGAGGCGGGGCAGGTTTTCAGTCAGAGACCCAGTACTTC.

This rearrangement joins TRBV6-5 to TRBJ2-6; the D gene is possibly TRBD1 (5 bases). The germline V gene encodes CDR1 MNHEY and CDR2 SVGAGI. The CDR3 extends over 16 amino acids. V was trimmed by 2 bases and J by 5 bases, leaving 13 bases between them. The CDR3 protein is CASSYGFGQWANVLTF. DNA of the CDR3: TGTGCCAGCAGTTACGGGTTTGGACAATGGGCCAACGTCCTGACTTTC.

The table lists this clone with a count of one. The rearrangement links TRBV29-1 to TRBJ2-1, with TRBD2 matching 7 bases. This CDR3 comprises 16 residues. The V and J ends lost 6 bases and 4 bases, in that order; junction bases with no gene match: 15. Germline V CDR1 and CDR2: SQVTM, ANQGSEA. The CDR3 coding sequence is TGCAGCGTGGAGGGTGTTCGCAGGGAGGGGTACAATGAGCAGTTCTTC. This translates into CSVEGVRREGYNEQFF.